Each of the 29 T cell receptor beta chains below was sequenced from the same sample in a study of cytomegalovirus exposure and HLA in healthy donors. Using immunoSEQ multiplex PCR, the repertoire was profiled, and TCRdb retains in-frame clones only, with some absent. Among fewer than 120,000 clones, around 87% were seen once, and the ten largest hold more than 1.4%. Sample: PBMCs. Receptors were obtained from a woman younger than 45 in good health and CMV-seropositive.

The rearrangement links TRBV6-1 to TRBJ2-3; D is unresolved. The length of the CDR3 is 15 residues. Germline values: CDR1 MNHNS, CDR2 SASEGT. V lost 2 bases and J 0 bases, leaving 9 bases between the germline ends. Here the CDR3 reads CASSESLDSTDTQYF. The CDR3 nucleotides read TGTGCCAGCAGTGAATCGCTAGATAGCACAGATACGCAGTATTTT.

The chain links TRBV5-5 to TRBJ1-1, with TRBD1 as a possible D gene (6 bases). This CDR3 is 14 amino acids long. V was shortened by 0 bases and J by 1 base, with 7 bases between the two germline ends. Looked up from germline, CDR1 is SGHKS and CDR2 is YYEKEE (reference sequence). CDR3 loop: CASSLAGANTEAFF. For the CDR3, the DNA is TGTGCCAGCAGCTTGGCAGGGGCGAACACTGAAGCTTTCTTT.

The CDR3 region has the DNA TGTGCCAGCGCGGGGGACCACAATGAGCAGTTCTTC. This sequence encodes CASAGDHNEQFF. The V call is TRBV9, the J call TRBJ2-1; 7 nucleotides align to TRBD2. The CDR3 loop spans 12 amino acids. V trimming: 7 bases; J trimming: 5 bases; junction bases outside the gene matches: 3. The germline CDR1 and CDR2 sequences are SGDLS and YYNGEE.

V gene TRBV5-6 combines with J gene TRBJ1-2; a possible D gene is TRBD1 (5 bases). The CDR3 runs 14 residues. Germline V gene data show CDR1 as SGHDT and CDR2 as YYEEEE. Trimming cost V 1 base and J 2 bases, with 9 bases left between them. The CDR3 protein is CASSLLGGNYGYTF. CDR3 in DNA: TGTGCCAGCAGCTTGTTGGGGGGAAACTATGGCTACACCTTC.

The J gene is TRBJ1-2, the V gene TRBV28; D remains ambiguous. The germline gives CDR1 MDHEN, CDR2 SYDVKM. V was clipped by 3 bases and J by 13 bases, with 18 bases between them. This CDR3 region has 13 residues. The CDR3 DNA is TGTGCCAGCAGTTTGCCCTCCGGGATCGAGTGCACCTTC. As protein: CASSLPSGIECTF.

The J gene is TRBJ2-7, the V gene TRBV5-6; D ambiguous. The CDR3 has 11 amino acids. Germline loops: CDR1 SGHDT, CDR2 YYEEEE. V lost 4 bases to trimming and J lost 7 bases, with 9 bases between them. The CDR3 coding sequence is TGTGCCAGCAGCCCACCTCGGGAGCAGTACTTC. As protein: CASSPPREQYF.

The CDR3, as DNA: TGTGCCAGCAGTTCACTTAACAGGGAAGAGGAATACTCTGGAAACACCATATATTTT. This codes for CASSSLNREEEYSGNTIYF. The chain has TRBV28 and TRBJ1-3, with D possibly matching TRBD1 (6 bases). Germline CDR1 reads MDHEN; CDR2 reads SYDVKM. The V gene lost 4 bases and the J gene lost 0 bases, with 22 bases spanning the gap. This CDR3 region has 19 residues.

CDR3 nucleotide sequence: TGTGCCAGCAGTCTGGGAGGGGGCTACGAGCAGTACTTC. Its protein product is CASSLGGGYEQYF. J is TRBJ2-7 and V is TRBV27; a possible D gene is TRBD2 (7 bases). The CDR3 length is 13 residues. V lost 5 bases to trimming and J lost 3 bases, with 11 bases between them. Germline values: CDR1 MNHEY, CDR2 SMNVEV (reference sequence).

The V call is TRBV2, the J call TRBJ2-5, with 7 nucleotides matching TRBD2. This CDR3 spans 17 amino acids. Germline V gene lookup returns CDR1 SNHLY and CDR2 FYNNEI. Losses at the gene ends were 0 bases for V and 2 bases for J; bases not matched to a gene: 9. CDR3 protein: CASSEALLAGVQETQYF. The CDR3 nucleotides are TGTGCCAGCAGTGAAGCCCTACTTGCGGGGGTTCAAGAGACCCAGTACTTC. The whole variable domain, remainder taken from reference TRBV2 and TRBJ2-5, is EPEVTQTPSHQVTQMGQEVILRCVPISNHLYFYWYRQILGQKVEFLVSFYNNEISEKSEIFDDQFSVERPDGSNFTLKIRSTKLEDSAMYFCASSEALLAGVQETQYFGPGTRLLVL.

The rearrangement uses TRBV9 and TRBJ1-4, with 10 bases identical to TRBD1. Trimming cost V 4 bases and J 8 bases; bases outside gene matches: 8. Germline CDR1 SGDLS, CDR2 YYNGEE. The CDR3 length is 15 residues. The CDR3 DNA follows: TGTGCCAGCAGCCCTAAGGACAGGGGGGAAGAAAAACTGTTTTTT. Residues: CASSPKDRGEEKLFF.

This clone was counted once. V gene TRBV15 combines with J gene TRBJ1-5; D is ambiguous. Germline values: CDR1 LNHNV, CDR2 YYDKDF (reference sequence). The CDR3 runs to 12 residues. V shed 0 bases and J shed 6 bases, with 3 bases lying between them. The CDR3 nucleotides read TGTGCCACCAGCAGAGATAGTCAGCCCCAGCATTTT. This encodes CATSRDSQPQHF.

The rearrangement links TRBV23-1 to TRBJ1-4; D unresolved. TRBV23-1 is marked as an open reading frame, function uncertain. This CDR3 has 15 amino acids. Trimming stripped 0 bases from V and 0 bases from J, with 5 bases between. The CDR3 sequence is CASSQSQTTNEKLFF. CDR3 nucleotide sequence: TGCGCCAGCAGTCAATCACAGACAACTAATGAAAAACTGTTTTTT.

The chain employs TRBV14 and TRBJ1-2; 9 bases agree with TRBD1. Per the germline V gene, CDR1 is SGHDN and CDR2 is FVKESK. This CDR3 region has 13 residues. V shed 7 bases, J shed 7 bases, and the junction held 7 bases outside the gene matches. The CDR3 here is CASKVQGARGYTF. DNA of the CDR3: TGTGCCAGCAAAGTACAGGGGGCGCGTGGCTACACCTTC.

The genes are TRBV7-9 and TRBJ1-5; TRBD1 matches 9 bases. Germline V lookup: CDR1 SEHNR, CDR2 FQNEAQ (reference sequence). Trimming removed 3 bases from V and 5 bases from J; junction bases left unmatched: 5. The CDR3 is made up of 15 amino acids. CDR3 in amino acids: CASSLGDREHQPQHF. The CDR3 DNA reads as TGTGCCAGCAGCTTGGGGGACAGGGAGCATCAGCCCCAGCATTTT. Supplemented by reference TRBV7-9 and TRBJ1-5, the full variable domain reads DTGVSQNPRHKITKRGQNVTFRCDPISEHNRLYWYRQTLGQGPEFLTYFQNEAQLEKSRLLSDRFSAERPKGSFSTLEIQRTEQGDSAMYLCASSLGDREHQPQHFGDGTRLSIL.

This clone was recorded once. CDR3 nucleotides: TGTGCCAGCAGCCCGGACAGTCAAGAGACCCAGTACTTC. Translated, it gives CASSPDSQETQYF. This chain connects TRBV5-6 to TRBJ2-5; tentative D call: TRBD1 (6 bases). Trimming took 4 bases from V and 2 from J, leaving 9 bases between them. CDR3 size: 13 residues. Germline values: CDR1 SGHDT, CDR2 YYEEEE.

This chain connects TRBV2 to TRBJ1-2, with a possible D match to TRBD1 (6 bases). Deletions cut 6 bases from V and 0 bases from J, with 14 bases between. The germline V gene encodes CDR1 SNHLY and CDR2 FYNNEI. The CDR3 extends over 15 amino acids. CDR3 sequence reads: CASRRTEPSNYGYTF. In nucleotides, the CDR3 is TGTGCCAGCAGGAGGACAGAACCATCTAACTATGGCTACACCTTC.

The chain joins TRBV7-2 to TRBJ1-2, with 7 bases aligning to TRBD1. This CDR3 contains 15 residues. CDR1 SGHTA and CDR2 FQGNSA come from the germline V gene. The trim removed 3 bases at V and 5 bases at J, leaving 9 bases unmatched. CDR3: CASSFVPGTEYGYTF. The CDR3 bases are TGTGCCAGCAGCTTCGTTCCCGGGACAGAGTATGGCTACACCTTC.

The CDR3 nucleotides are TGCAGCGTTGATCGACAGGGAACTGGCTACACCTTC. Protein sequence: CSVDRQGTGYTF. The V gene is TRBV29-1, the J gene TRBJ1-2, with TRBD1 matching over 7 bases. The V gene end was trimmed by 3 bases and the J gene end by 7 bases; junction bases not matched to a gene: 5. CDR1 is SQVTM, CDR2 ANQGSEA, per germline. The CDR3 runs 12 residues.

This clone was seen a few times. V and J are TRBV4-2 and TRBJ2-5; tentative D call: TRBD2 (5 bases). CDR1 and CDR2 (germline): LGHNA, YNFKEQ. V was pared by 0 bases and J by 3 bases, with 11 bases between. There are 15 residues in the CDR3. This CDR3 reads CASSQDWAAEETQYF. CDR3 nucleotide sequence: TGTGCCAGCAGCCAAGATTGGGCAGCGGAAGAGACCCAGTACTTC.

A single count supports this clone. The CDR3 spells CASSRGQGTYEQYF. CDR3 in DNA: TGTGCCAGCAGCCGCGGACAAGGGACCTACGAGCAGTACTTC. V is TRBV14 and J is TRBJ2-7; TRBD1 might be the D (5 bases). The CDR3 runs 14 residues. V was shortened by 4 bases and J by 2 bases, with 12 bases between the two germline ends. Germline assignment: CDR1 SGHDN and CDR2 FVKESK.

This rearrangement joins TRBV2 to TRBJ2-7; 11 nucleotides agree with TRBD2. Losses at the gene ends were 6 bases for V and 1 base for J; bases not matched to a gene: 2. Looked up from germline, CDR1 is SNHLY and CDR2 is FYNNEI. This CDR3 has 14 amino acids. This CDR3 is CASRGLAASYEQYF. The DNA of the CDR3 is TGTGCCAGCAGGGGACTAGCGGCGTCCTACGAGCAGTACTTC.

This rearrangement joins TRBV27 to TRBJ1-1; no definite D call. This CDR3 comprises 14 residues. The V gene's germline CDR1 is MNHEY and CDR2 SMNVEV (reference sequence). V was trimmed by 1 base and J by 3 bases, leaving 9 bases between them. The CDR3 sequence is CASSLWEGYTEAFF. The CDR3 DNA follows: TGTGCCAGCAGTTTATGGGAGGGATACACTGAAGCTTTCTTT.

This chain joins TRBV7-9 and TRBJ2-7; 7 bases are shared with TRBD1. CDR3 length: 13 residues. The ends lost 3 bases at V and 3 bases at J; junction bases unmatched: 2. The V gene's germline CDR1 is SEHNR and CDR2 FQNEAQ (reference sequence). CDR3 amino acids: CASSFRQGYEQYF. In DNA form, the CDR3 reads TGTGCCAGCAGCTTCCGACAGGGCTACGAGCAGTACTTC. The full variable domain, with the rest looked up from reference TRBV7-9 and TRBJ2-7, is DTGVSQNPRHKITKRGQNVTFRCDPISEHNRLYWYRQTLGQGPEFLTYFQNEAQLEKSRLLSDRFSAERPKGSFSTLEIQRTEQGDSAMYLCASSFRQGYEQYFGPGTRLTVT.

The chain employs TRBV28 and TRBJ2-1; 7 bases are shared with TRBD1. Germline trimming cut 5 bases from V and 2 bases from J; bases unmatched to any gene: 3. Germline values: CDR1 MDHEN, CDR2 SYDVKM. This CDR3 comprises 14 residues. CDR3 amino acids: CASSPGTAYNEQFF. In nucleotides, the CDR3 is TGTGCCAGCAGTCCCGGGACAGCCTACAATGAGCAGTTCTTC.

This clone has only a few counts. The chain combines TRBV9 with TRBJ2-2, with no clear D. The CDR3 totals 14 residues. V gave up 0 bases and J gave up 3 bases, with 6 bases separating them. The germline V gene has CDR1 SGDLS and CDR2 YYNGEE. In nucleotides, the CDR3 is TGTGCCAGCAGCGTAGAACTCCACACCGGGGAGCTGTTTTTT. Amino acids: CASSVELHTGELFF. Full variable domain (missing parts from reference TRBV9 and TRBJ2-2): DSGVTQTPKHLITATGQRVTLRCSPRSGDLSVYWYQQSLDQGLQFLIQYYNGEERAKGNILERFSAQQFPDLHSELNLSSLELGDSALYFCASSVELHTGELFFGEGSRLTVL.

The CDR3 here is CASSESERGASEQYF. The CDR3 coding sequence is TGTGCCAGCAGTGAATCGGAGCGGGGAGCCTCGGAGCAGTACTTC. The V and J genes are TRBV25-1 and TRBJ2-7; 7 bases are shared with TRBD2. The V and J ends lost 1 base and 7 bases, in that order; junction bases with no gene match: 10. Germline V lookup: CDR1 MGHDK, CDR2 SYGVNS. The CDR3 sequence is 15 residues long.

The V gene is TRBV4-1, the J gene TRBJ2-2; possible D gene TRBD2, 7 bases. Trimming pared 3 bases from V and 2 bases from J, leaving 16 bases between. CDR3 length equals 17 residues. CDR1 and CDR2 from the germline V gene are MGHRA and YSYEKL. This CDR3 is CASSHGGGAFNTGELFF. The CDR3 DNA is TGCGCCAGCAGCCACGGTGGGGGGGCCTTTAACACCGGGGAGCTGTTTTTT.

The sample holds a few counts of this clone. This sequence joins TRBV18 and TRBJ1-5; 7 bases agree with TRBD1. Trimming took 3 bases from V and 5 from J; bases not matched to a gene: 4. This CDR3 is built from 14 residues. Germline assignment: CDR1 KGHSH and CDR2 LQKENI. CDR3 in amino acids: CASSPTGTDQPQHF. The CDR3 DNA reads as TGTGCCAGCTCACCGACAGGGACGGATCAGCCCCAGCATTTT.

This clone was observed a single time. The chain carries TRBV28 and TRBJ1-2, with a possible D match to TRBD1 (5 bases). The V gene lost 6 bases and the J gene lost 3 bases, with 14 bases spanning the gap. The CDR3 has 14 residues. Germline values: CDR1 MDHEN, CDR2 SYDVKM. The CDR3 DNA reads TGTGCCAGCAGCCCCCCGGCAGGGCACTATGGCTACACCTTC. Translating it yields CASSPPAGHYGYTF.